This T cell receptor (beta chain) is from a study of T cell changes during pregnancy in multiple sclerosis (dated by TCRdb to between 2019 and 2020). Background for the entire study: Changes in the T cell repertoire over the course of pregnancy were examined in this study in women with multiple sclerosis.

V is pared back by 4 bases and J by 4 bases, with 10 bases lying between the germline termini. The CDR1 and CDR2 encoded by the germline V gene (reference sequence) are GTSNPN and SVGIG. From cysteine to phenylalanine, the CDR3 is 12 amino acids long. This entry keeps only the CDR3 DNA: 36 bases, framed from base 1. On this clone itself: What this receptor recognizes is not known. No much larger clone is present one base from it, and per-base qualities are unavailable.

Libraries came from the immunoSEQ multiplex PCR assay. Here the immuneACCESS table is served through TCRdb, limited to in-frame sequences with V and J called. Missing clones are a known gap in these copies; in checked studies unresolved V genes cover under half, and the rest lacks a known reason. The sample has around 16,000 clones on record, approximately 83% of them singletons. Roughly a sixth of the sample comes from the top ten. This receptor chain uses TRBV30 and TRBJ1-1; TRBD1 is a possible D gene, resting on 5 matching bases. This clonotype was obtained from a female donor in good health, enrolled as a control in a pregnancy study. The sample in question was CD8+ T cells from peripheral blood mononuclear cells, obtained after pregnancy. The CDR3: CAWNTGGTEAFF. The nucleotide sequence reads TGTGCCTGGAATACGGGGGGCACTGAAGCTTTCTTT.